The 19 T cell receptor beta chains below were found in one sample sequenced in a study of T cell responses to AZD1222 COVID-19 vaccine. Produced via immunoSEQ multiplex PCR; TCRdb's table is partial and in-frame only. The profile shows over 100,000 clones, roughly 90% of them singletons. The specimen was peripheral blood, collected on day 0 of AZD1222 vaccination. Receptors were obtained from an adult in good health.

The chain couples TRBV5-1 to TRBJ1-1, with 7 bases matching TRBD1. V shed 5 bases, J shed 0 bases, and the junction held 10 bases outside the gene matches. Germline-derived CDR1 and CDR2 are SGHRS and YFSETQ. The CDR3 is 16 residues long. CDR3 sequence (DNA): TGCGCCAGCAGAAACCCAGGGGGAACCTTGAACACTGAAGCTTTCTTT. This gives the protein CASRNPGGTLNTEAFF.

V and J are TRBV11-3 and TRBJ2-7, with TRBD1 matching over 7 bases. V gave up 5 bases and J gave up 3 bases; unmatched junction bases: 7. The CDR3 runs 14 residues. Germline loops: CDR1 SGHNT, CDR2 YENEEA. CDR3 sequence (DNA): TGTGCCAGCAGCAGGGACAGATGGAGCTACGAGCAGTACTTC. This translates into CASSRDRWSYEQYF.

This clone was counted a single time. The rearrangement uses TRBV4-2 and TRBJ1-1, with D unclear. The CDR3 loop spans 14 amino acids. The V end was cut by 0 bases, the J end by 6 bases, with 11 bases between. Germline CDR1 LGHNA, CDR2 YNFKEQ. CDR3 sequence reads: CASSQDLAEPEAFF. CDR3 nucleotide sequence: TGTGCCAGCAGCCAAGATCTGGCGGAACCTGAAGCTTTCTTT.

The V and J genes are TRBV5-5 and TRBJ1-6, with 7 nucleotides matching TRBD1. This CDR3 comprises 18 residues. Trimming took 1 base from V and 4 from J; bases not matched to a gene: 11. Germline loops: CDR1 SGHKS, CDR2 YYEKEE (reference sequence). The CDR3 DNA reads TGTGCCAGCAGCTTGTGGGGGACTCCGGGACAGTATAATTCACCCCTCCACTTT. Translating it yields CASSLWGTPGQYNSPLHF.

The chain is built from TRBV2 and TRBJ2-3; maybe TRBD2 (6 bases). The CDR3 runs 13 residues. The ends were cut back, 8 bases at V and 4 bases at J, with 13 bases in the middle. CDR1 SNHLY and CDR2 FYNNEI come from the germline V gene. The CDR3 loop is CASASDIADTQYF. The CDR3 nucleotides read TGTGCCAGCGCTAGCGACATAGCAGATACGCAGTATTTT.

In this sample, this clone turned up a few times. V gene TRBV19 combines with J gene TRBJ2-3; D gene unclear. CDR3 length: 13 residues. Trimming removed 5 bases at V and 2 bases at J, with 8 bases between. Germline-derived CDR1 and CDR2 are LNHDA and SQIVND (reference sequence). CDR3 bases: TGTGCCAGTAGTGACTGGACCACAGATACGCAGTATTTT. This codes for CASSDWTTDTQYF.

CDR3 coding DNA: TGTGCCAGCAGTCTGCCTGGATCGAACACCGGGGAGCTGTTTTTT. This translates into CASSLPGSNTGELFF. The chain is built from TRBV6-5 and TRBJ2-2, with unresolved D. The germline V gene has CDR1 MNHEY and CDR2 SVGAGI. Trimming removed 5 bases from V and 0 bases from J, with 10 bases in between. This CDR3 has 15 amino acids.

This clone was observed a handful of times. The chain carries TRBV6-4 and TRBJ1-1; D remains unclear. From germline, CDR1 is MRHNA and CDR2 SNTAGT. V lost 4 bases to trimming and J lost 1 base, with 13 bases between them. The CDR3 contains 15 residues. The CDR3 loop reads CASSAEGSGNTEAFF. The DNA of the CDR3 is TGTGCCAGCAGTGCTGAAGGCTCTGGGAACACTGAAGCTTTCTTT.

The chain links TRBV5-6 to TRBJ2-7; D is perhaps TRBD1 or TRBD2 (6 bases each). The V end lost 0 bases, the J end lost 4 bases, and 11 bases lay between the germline ends. The CDR3 is 14 residues long. Per the germline V gene, CDR1 is SGHDT and CDR2 is YYEEEE. The CDR3 DNA is TGTGCCAGCAGCTTGGAGGGGGGCTGGTACGAGCAGTACTTC. It specifies CASSLEGGWYEQYF.

The chain couples TRBV11-3 to TRBJ2-6; D not certain. Trimming left V 5 bases short and J 2 bases short, with 13 bases between. CDR3 length: 16 residues. CDR1 and CDR2 (germline): SGHNT, YENEEA. CDR3 in amino acids: CASSPGSGPGANVLTF. As DNA, the CDR3 is TGTGCCAGCAGCCCCGGCTCAGGCCCTGGGGCCAACGTCCTGACTTTC.

The rearrangement joins TRBV27 to TRBJ1-3; D is unclear. V was cut by 6 bases and J by 0 bases, with 18 bases left in between. Germline-derived CDR1 and CDR2 are MNHEY and SMNVEV (reference sequence). CDR3 length equals 17 residues. The CDR3 loop reads CASSLIQDWNSGNTIYF. CDR3 DNA: TGTGCCAGCAGCCTTATCCAGGACTGGAACTCTGGAAACACCATATATTTT.

The chain links TRBV18 to TRBJ2-2, with TRBD2 matching over 13 bases. V dropped 3 bases and J dropped 6; count of bases not matched to a gene: 10. The CDR3 runs 18 residues. Germline V gene sequence: CDR1 KGHSH, CDR2 LQKENI. The CDR3 is CASSPLGLAGVIAGELFF. In DNA form, the CDR3 reads TGTGCCAGCTCACCGCTAGGACTAGCGGGGGTTATTGCCGGGGAGCTGTTTTTT.

This CDR3 is CATSDILLAGGPNEQFF. CDR3 bases: TGTGCCACCAGTGACATCCTACTAGCGGGGGGCCCCAATGAGCAGTTCTTC. V and J are TRBV24-1 and TRBJ2-1, with 12 bases aligning to TRBD2. Trimming cost V 4 bases and J 6 bases; bases outside gene matches: 9. This CDR3 spans 17 amino acids. Germline V CDR1 and CDR2: KGHDR, SFDVKD.

This clone showed up just once. This chain joins TRBV2 and TRBJ1-4; 7 bases map to TRBD1. With V trimmed by 6 bases and J by 7 bases, 8 bases remained unmatched. CDR3 length: 14 amino acids. Germline V lookup: CDR1 SNHLY, CDR2 FYNNEI. The CDR3 protein is CASSRQGVGEKLFF. DNA of the CDR3: TGTGCCAGCAGCCGACAGGGAGTGGGTGAAAAACTGTTTTTT.

This sequence joins TRBV6-2 or TRBV6-3 and TRBJ2-2, with D perhaps TRBD2 (6 bases). Germline V gives CDR1 MNHEY, CDR2 SVGEGT. The CDR3 covers 16 residues. Trimming took off 5 bases at V and 7 bases at J, with 20 bases between the two ends. The CDR3 sequence is CASSPPRSTRIGELFF. CDR3 nucleotide sequence: TGTGCCAGCAGTCCCCCGCGTTCGACTAGAATCGGGGAGCTGTTTTTT.

The V and J genes are TRBV4-2 and TRBJ2-5; the D call may be TRBD1 or TRBD2 (6 bases each). V was clipped by 3 bases and J by 2 bases, with 19 bases between them. CDR3 size: 17 residues. The V gene's germline CDR1 is LGHNA and CDR2 YNFKEQ. CDR3 sequence: CASSHGKGGRTQETQYF. The CDR3, as DNA: TGTGCCAGCAGCCATGGGAAAGGGGGGCGGACACAAGAGACCCAGTACTTC.

The chain employs TRBV4-1 and TRBJ2-2; 7 nucleotides line up with TRBD1. The CDR3 contains 15 residues. Germline V gene data show CDR1 as MGHRA and CDR2 as YSYEKL. The trim removed 4 bases at V and 5 bases at J, leaving 7 bases unmatched. The CDR3 coding sequence is TGCGCCAGCAGCCCCGACAGGGTAGGGACCGGGGAGCTGTTTTTT. Its translation is CASSPDRVGTGELFF.

The gene calls are TRBV27 and TRBJ2-1; a possible D gene is TRBD2 (6 bases). The CDR3 sequence is 17 residues long. Germline V CDR1 and CDR2: MNHEY, SMNVEV (reference sequence). Between the trimmed V and J ends, which lost 5 bases and 2 bases, there was a span of 19 bases. The CDR3, as DNA: TGTGCCAGCAGTCCCTACCCAGCCGGGAGCCCCTACAATGAGCAGTTCTTC. Amino acids: CASSPYPAGSPYNEQFF.

The V and J genes are TRBV28 and TRBJ1-1; 9 bases are shared with TRBD1. Trimming took 4 bases from V and 0 from J; bases not matched to a gene: 0. Germline values: CDR1 MDHEN, CDR2 SYDVKM. CDR3 length equals 14 residues. This chain's CDR3 is CASSYRGLNTEAFF. CDR3 coding DNA: TGTGCCAGCAGTTACAGGGGGCTGAACACTGAAGCTTTCTTT.